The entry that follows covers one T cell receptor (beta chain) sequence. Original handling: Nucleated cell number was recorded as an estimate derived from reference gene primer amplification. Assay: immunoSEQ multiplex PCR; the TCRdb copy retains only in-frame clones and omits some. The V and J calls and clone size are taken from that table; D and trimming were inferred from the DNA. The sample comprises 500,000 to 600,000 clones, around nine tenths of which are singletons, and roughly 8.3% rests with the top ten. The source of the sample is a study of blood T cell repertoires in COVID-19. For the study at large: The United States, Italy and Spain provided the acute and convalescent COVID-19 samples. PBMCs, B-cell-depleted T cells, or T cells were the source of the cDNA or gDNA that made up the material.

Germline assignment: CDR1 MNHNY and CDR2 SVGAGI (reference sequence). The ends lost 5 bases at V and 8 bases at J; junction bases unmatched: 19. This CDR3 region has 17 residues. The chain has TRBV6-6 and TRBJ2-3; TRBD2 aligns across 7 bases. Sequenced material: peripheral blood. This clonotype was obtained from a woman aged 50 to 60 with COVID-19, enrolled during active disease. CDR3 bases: TGTGCCAGCAGTCAACCCGGGGGAGGGGAGTTGGTTAGTACGCAGTATTTT. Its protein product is CASSQPGGGELVSTQYF.